Below, 9 T cell receptor beta chains from the same sample are listed, as sequenced in a study of T cell responses to AZD1222 COVID-19 vaccine. Profiling relied on immunoSEQ multiplex PCR, and the TCRdb table lists in-frame clones only, not all of them. The top ten hold around 5.4% of the sample, which has tens of thousands of clones, roughly four fifths seen once. Sequenced material: peripheral blood, taken on day 0 of AZD1222 vaccination. The receptors come from an adult in good health.

The chain uses TRBV12-3 or TRBV12-4 and TRBJ2-2, with D unclear. With 4 bases removed from V and 8 bases from J, the gap between germline ends came to 8 bases. This CDR3 is 12 amino acids long. The CDR3 DNA reads TGTGCCAGCAGTTCCGGCTGGGGGGAGCTGTTTTTT. It codes for CASSSGWGELFF.

This clone was detected once. The sample contains more than one DNA sequence encoding this CDR3. V and J are TRBV5-1 and TRBJ2-7; possibly TRBD1 for D (5 bases). Germline V CDR1 and CDR2: SGHRS, YFSETQ. CDR3 length: 14 residues. V lost 0 bases and J lost 2, with 9 bases in between. The CDR3 here is CASSLGAGTYEQYF. The CDR3 DNA reads as TGCGCCAGCAGCTTGGGGGCAGGGACCTACGAGCAGTACTTC.

CDR3 amino acids: CSARDRTQYF. In DNA form, the CDR3 reads TGCAGTGCTAGAGATCGGACCCAGTACTTC. V usage is TRBV20-1 and J usage is TRBJ2-5; no definite D call. This CDR3 has 10 amino acids. V was cut by 0 bases and J by 7 bases, with 3 bases left in between. Germline V gene data show CDR1 as DFQATT and CDR2 as SNEGSKA (reference sequence).

This chain joins TRBV10-3 and TRBJ2-3; TRBD2 might be the D (6 bases). Germline V gene sequence: CDR1 ENHRY, CDR2 SYGVKD. CDR3 size: 13 residues. V lost 11 bases and J 3 bases, leaving 15 bases between the germline ends. The CDR3 nucleotides read TGTGCCGTGGGTGGAGGGAAGACAGATACGCAGTATTTT. It specifies CAVGGGKTDTQYF.

This chain uses TRBV10-3 with TRBJ1-2; TRBD1 might be the D (6 bases). Trimming took 2 bases from V and 1 from J, leaving 11 bases between them. Germline-derived CDR1 and CDR2 are ENHRY and SYGVKD. The CDR3 is made up of 15 amino acids. CDR3 protein: CAISEEGVNNYGYTF. In DNA, the CDR3 is TGTGCCATCAGTGAGGAGGGGGTAAATAACTATGGCTACACCTTC.

The rearrangement joins TRBV3-1 (or the pseudogene TRBV3-2) to TRBJ2-7; TRBD1 is a possible D gene (6 bases). V lost 4 bases and J lost 6, with 13 bases in between. The length of the CDR3 is 13 residues. Germline values: CDR1 LGHDT, CDR2 YNNKEL (reference sequence). In nucleotides, the CDR3 is TGTGCCAGCAGCCCGGGACATTCGGGCGAGCAGTACTTC. This encodes CASSPGHSGEQYF.

The chain carries TRBV18 and TRBJ2-7, with a weak D call TRBD1 (6 bases). CDR3 size: 14 residues. The V gene's germline CDR1 is KGHSH and CDR2 LQKENI. Trimming cost V 6 bases and J 2 bases, with 14 bases left between them. The CDR3 DNA reads as TGTGCCAGCTCCCTACAGGGAAGCGCCTACGAGCAGTACTTC. This sequence encodes CASSLQGSAYEQYF.

This chain uses TRBV15 with TRBJ1-4, with 7 nucleotides matching TRBD1. This CDR3 is built from 13 residues. Trimming removed 0 bases from V and 12 bases from J; junction bases left unmatched: 4. Germline V gene lookup returns CDR1 LNHNV and CDR2 YYDKDF (reference sequence). The CDR3 protein is CATSRDYRGQLFF. In nucleotides, the CDR3 is TGTGCCACCAGCAGAGACTACAGGGGACAACTGTTTTTT. Using reference TRBV15 and TRBJ1-4 for the parts outside the CDR3, the full variable domain is DAMVIQNPRYQVTQFGKPVTLSCSQTLNHNVMYWYQQKSSQAPKLLFHYYDKDFNNEADTPDNFQSRRPNTSFCFLDIRSPGLGDTAMYLCATSRDYRGQLFFGSGTQLSVL.

This chain uses TRBV10-1 with TRBJ2-1; 7 bases line up with TRBD2. J lost 6 bases, V lost 0 bases, and 5 bases had no gene match. This CDR3 has 15 residues. The germline CDR1 and CDR2 sequences are WNHNN and SYGVQD (reference sequence). CDR3 nucleotide sequence: TGCGCCAGCAGTGAGTCAGGGACTACGGGCAATGAGCAGTTCTTC. The encoded protein is CASSESGTTGNEQFF.